The 17 T cell receptor beta chains reported below all come from one sample, sequenced in a study of blood T cell repertoires in COVID-19. Using immunoSEQ multiplex PCR, the repertoire was profiled, and TCRdb retains in-frame clones only, with some absent. Of approximately 270,000 clones listed, approximately 89% are singletons. The sequencing input was PBMCs or T cells enriched from blood (not recorded which). These receptors all stem from a middle-aged man who had been exposed to COVID-19.

The chain combines TRBV27 with TRBJ1-1; 10 bases fit TRBD1. The CDR3 totals 16 residues. V gave up 3 bases and J gave up 3 bases; unmatched junction bases: 7. Germline CDR1 is MNHEY and CDR2 is SMNVEV (reference sequence). CDR3 residues: CASSLGQGRGYTEAFF. CDR3 DNA sequence: TGTGCCAGCAGTTTGGGACAGGGGAGAGGGTACACTGAAGCTTTCTTT.

The rearrangement joins TRBV28 to TRBJ1-2; TRBD1 is a possible D gene (5 bases). The CDR3 is 13 residues long. CDR1 and CDR2 from the germline V gene are MDHEN and SYDVKM. V lost 3 bases and J 3 bases, leaving 8 bases between the germline ends. In DNA, the CDR3 is TGTGCCAGCAGTTTCGGGGGATACTATGGCTACACCTTC. Residues: CASSFGGYYGYTF.

The CDR3 bases are TGTGCCAGCAGTTCCCCGTCAAGGGGCAACCCCTACGAGCAGTACTTC. Translation gives CASSSPSRGNPYEQYF. This chain links TRBV28 with TRBJ2-7; TRBD1 is a possible D gene (5 bases). V lost 4 bases, J lost 2 bases, and 18 bases lay in between. CDR1 is MDHEN and CDR2 is SYDVKM in the germline V gene. This CDR3 spans 16 amino acids.

The chain uses TRBV21-1 and TRBJ2-3; the table assigns TRBD2, which was not confirmed against the DNA. TRBV21-1 is tagged as a pseudogene. CDR3 size: 18 residues. In DNA form, the CDR3 reads TGTGCCAGCAGCAATTCAGGCCCAACTAGCGGCCTAACCCATACGCAGTATTTT. Amino acids: CASSNSGPTSGLTHTQYF.

V and J are TRBV18 and TRBJ1-3, with D maybe TRBD1 (5 bases). V was trimmed by 2 bases and J by 8 bases, leaving 10 bases between them. Germline V gives CDR1 KGHSH, CDR2 LQKENI. This CDR3 is built from 13 residues. CDR3 amino acids: CASSPSRADTIYF. Written as DNA, the CDR3 is TGTGCCAGCTCACCAAGCAGGGCTGACACCATATATTTT.

V usage is TRBV5-6 and J usage is TRBJ2-2; unclear D gene. Trimming pared 3 bases from V and 0 bases from J, leaving 12 bases between. The CDR3 extends over 16 amino acids. CDR1 and CDR2 (germline): SGHDT, YYEEEE. The CDR3 region has the DNA TGTGCCAGCAGCTCCCTCACATATACGAACACCGGGGAGCTGTTTTTT. Amino acid sequence: CASSSLTYTNTGELFF.

A note on this clone: This same CDR3 is encoded by further DNA sequences in the sample. The rearrangement joins TRBV7-9 to TRBJ2-2; 11 nucleotides line up with TRBD1. The trim removed 5 bases at V and 2 bases at J, leaving 4 bases unmatched. CDR1 is SEHNR, CDR2 FQNEAQ, per germline (reference sequence). CDR3 length equals 16 residues. CDR3 residues: CASSPGQGANTGELFF. In nucleotides, the CDR3 is TGTGCCAGCAGCCCCGGACAGGGGGCAAACACCGGGGAGCTGTTTTTT.

The chain employs TRBV5-4 and TRBJ2-7, with D possibly being TRBD2 (5 bases). The CDR3 is 14 residues long. Germline V CDR1 and CDR2: SGHNT, YYREEE (reference sequence). Trimming left V 0 bases short and J 3 bases short, with 10 bases between. In DNA, the CDR3 is TGTGCCAGCAGCTTGGTAGGAGGTATCTACGAGCAGTACTTC. This translates into CASSLVGGIYEQYF.

The chain is built from TRBV10-3 and TRBJ1-1; D gene uncertain. Trimming took off 3 bases at V and 3 bases at J, with 8 bases between the two ends. Germline values: CDR1 ENHRY, CDR2 SYGVKD. The CDR3 loop spans 13 amino acids. CDR3 sequence: CAISEVEDTEAFF. The CDR3 DNA sequence: TGTGCCATCAGTGAAGTCGAGGACACTGAAGCTTTCTTT.

V is TRBV29-1 and J is TRBJ2-7; 7 bases agree with TRBD2. Trimming removed 3 bases from V and 6 bases from J; junction bases left unmatched: 8. The CDR3 runs 13 residues. The germline gives CDR1 SQVTM, CDR2 ANQGSEA. CDR3 sequence: CSVEVGAGREQYF. As DNA, the CDR3 is TGCAGCGTTGAGGTAGGAGCGGGACGCGAGCAGTACTTC.

V is TRBV5-8 and J is TRBJ2-5; TRBD2 agrees at 10 bases. Germline assignment: CDR1 SGHTS and CDR2 YDEGEE. V lost 4 bases and J lost 0; bases outside the gene matches: 6. The CDR3 has 16 residues. Here the CDR3 DNA reads TGTGCCAGCAGCCCAGGACTAGCGGAGTACCAAGAGACCCAGTACTTC. This sequence encodes CASSPGLAEYQETQYF.

This chain joins TRBV7-8 and TRBJ2-1; D perhaps matches TRBD2 (5 bases). Trimming cost V 5 bases and J 1 base, with 6 bases left between them. CDR3 size: 13 residues. CDR1 SGHVS and CDR2 FQNEAQ come from the germline V gene. In DNA form, the CDR3 reads TGTGCCAGCAGCCCGGGGTCCTACAATGAGCAGTTCTTC. This sequence encodes CASSPGSYNEQFF.

This clone was seen a single time. The chain employs TRBV28 and TRBJ1-5, with TRBD1 identical over 9 bases. The CDR3 is made up of 15 amino acids. V lost 6 bases and J lost 6; bases outside the gene matches: 9. Germline loops: CDR1 MDHEN, CDR2 SYDVKM. This chain's CDR3 is CASRRDRGLGQPQHF. CDR3 bases: TGTGCCAGCAGGCGTGACAGGGGGTTAGGTCAGCCCCAGCATTTT.

This clone was detected once. The gene calls are TRBV5-4 and TRBJ2-1; 10 bases align to TRBD2. The CDR3 extends over 17 amino acids. The V and J ends lost 4 bases and 7 bases, in that order; junction bases with no gene match: 14. Germline V gives CDR1 SGHNT, CDR2 YYREEE (reference sequence). The DNA for the CDR3 is TGTGCCAGCAGCCCCAACTCGCGAGCTAGCGGGAGTAATGAGCAGTTCTTC. It codes for CASSPNSRASGSNEQFF.

The chain links TRBV5-1 to TRBJ2-2; D may be TRBD1 (5 bases). Germline CDR1 SGHRS, CDR2 YFSETQ. V lost 4 bases, J lost 0 bases, and 10 bases lay in between. This CDR3 has 15 residues. In DNA, the CDR3 is TGCGCCAGCAGCCTACAGGCATCGAACACCGGGGAGCTGTTTTTT. Translation: CASSLQASNTGELFF.

This chain links TRBV18 with TRBJ2-1; 7 nucleotides line up with TRBD2. The V segment lost 4 bases and the J segment 0 bases; nucleotides outside the gene matches: 6. The CDR3 length is 16 residues. CDR1 KGHSH and CDR2 LQKENI come from the germline V gene. CDR3 protein: CASSQTAGDSYNEQFF. For the CDR3, the DNA is TGTGCCAGCTCACAGACGGCGGGGGACTCCTACAATGAGCAGTTCTTC.

The chain is built from TRBV11-2 and TRBJ2-3, with unresolved D. The CDR3 runs to 15 residues. CDR1 is SGHAT, CDR2 FQNNGV, per germline. Trimming took off 4 bases at V and 0 bases at J, with 11 bases between the two ends. CDR3 DNA sequence: TGTGCCAGCAGCTCCCTAGGCGGCAGCACAGATACGCAGTATTTT. Translation gives CASSSLGGSTDTQYF. Full variable domain (missing parts from reference TRBV11-2 and TRBJ2-3): EAGVAQSPRYKIIEKRQSVAFWCNPISGHATLYWYQQILGQGPKLLIQFQNNGVVDDSQLPKDRFSAERLKGVDSTLKIQPAKLEDSAVYLCASSSLGGSTDTQYFGPGTRLTVL.